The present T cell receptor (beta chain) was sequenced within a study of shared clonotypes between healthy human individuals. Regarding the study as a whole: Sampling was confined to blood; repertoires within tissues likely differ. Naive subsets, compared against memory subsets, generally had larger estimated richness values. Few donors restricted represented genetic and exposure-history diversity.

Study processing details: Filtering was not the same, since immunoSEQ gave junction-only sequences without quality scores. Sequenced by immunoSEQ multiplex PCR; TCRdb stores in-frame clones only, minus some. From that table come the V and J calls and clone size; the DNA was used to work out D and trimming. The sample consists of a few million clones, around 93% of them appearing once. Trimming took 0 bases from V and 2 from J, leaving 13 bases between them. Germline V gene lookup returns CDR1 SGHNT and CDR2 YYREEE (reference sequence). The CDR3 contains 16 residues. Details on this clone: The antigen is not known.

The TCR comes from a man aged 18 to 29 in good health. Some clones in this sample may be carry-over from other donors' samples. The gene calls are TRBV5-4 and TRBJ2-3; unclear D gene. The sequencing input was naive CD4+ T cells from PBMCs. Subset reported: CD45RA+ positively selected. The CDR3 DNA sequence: TGTGCCAGCAGCTTGGGAGATTACGGAGCCACAGATACGCAGTATTTT. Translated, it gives CASSLGDYGATDTQYF.